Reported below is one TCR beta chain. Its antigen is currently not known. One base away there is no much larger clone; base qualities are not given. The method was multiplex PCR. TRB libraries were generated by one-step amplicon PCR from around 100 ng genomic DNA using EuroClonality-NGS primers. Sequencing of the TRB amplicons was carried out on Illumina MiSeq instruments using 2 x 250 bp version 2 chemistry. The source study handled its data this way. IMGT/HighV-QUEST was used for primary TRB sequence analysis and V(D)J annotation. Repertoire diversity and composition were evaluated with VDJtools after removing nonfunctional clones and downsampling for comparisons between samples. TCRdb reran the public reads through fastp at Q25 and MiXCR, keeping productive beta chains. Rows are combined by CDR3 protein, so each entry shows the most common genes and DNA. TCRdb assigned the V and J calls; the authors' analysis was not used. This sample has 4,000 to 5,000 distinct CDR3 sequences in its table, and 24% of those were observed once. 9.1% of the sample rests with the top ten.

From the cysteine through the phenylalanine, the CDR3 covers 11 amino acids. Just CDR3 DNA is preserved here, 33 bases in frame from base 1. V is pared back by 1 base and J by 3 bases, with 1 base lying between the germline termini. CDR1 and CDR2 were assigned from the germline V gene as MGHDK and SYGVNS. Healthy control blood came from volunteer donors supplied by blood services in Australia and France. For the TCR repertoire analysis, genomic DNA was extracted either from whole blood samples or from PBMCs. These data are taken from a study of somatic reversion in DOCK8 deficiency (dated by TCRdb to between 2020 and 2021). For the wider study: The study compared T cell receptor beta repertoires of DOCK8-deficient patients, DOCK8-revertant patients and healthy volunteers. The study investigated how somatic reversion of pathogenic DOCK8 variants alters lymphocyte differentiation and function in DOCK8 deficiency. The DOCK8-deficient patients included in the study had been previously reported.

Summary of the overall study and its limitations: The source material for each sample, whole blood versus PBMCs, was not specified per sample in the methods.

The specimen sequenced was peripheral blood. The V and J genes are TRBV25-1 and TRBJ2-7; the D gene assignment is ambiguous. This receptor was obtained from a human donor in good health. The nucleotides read TGTGCCAGCAGTGAATTCTACGAGCAGTACTTC. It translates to CASSEFYEQYF.